A selection of T cell receptor beta chains follows, all from one sample in a study of OX40 agonist ivuxolimab in advanced cancers. TCRdb's copy holds only in-frame clones and misses some; the assay was immunoSEQ multiplex PCR. The sample lists 70,000 to 85,000 clones; around 85% were seen once. The specimen comprised CD4+ or CD8+ T cells sorted from blood, sampled in a trial of the OX40 agonist ivuxolimab. The receptors shown here come from an adult with an advanced solid tumor such as melanoma, head and neck, liver or kidney cancer. The CDR3 runs from the conserved cysteine through the conserved F or W. D genes are given only for firm matches. Some rows mark clone size as missing; the rest say once, few, many or name a class of expanded clone.

TRBV18	TRBJ2-5	NA	NA	CASSPRGQGRQETQYF	TGTGCCAGCTCACCAAGAGGGCAGGGTAGACAAGAGACCCAGTACTTC
TRBV5-6	TRBJ1-2	NA	NA	CASSLDEGPYGYTF	TGTGCCAGCAGCTTGGACGAGGGGCCCTATGGCTACACCTTC
TRBV2	TRBJ2-1	TRBD1	NA	CASSSDRANEQFF	TGTGCCAGCAGTTCGGACAGGGCGAATGAGCAGTTCTTC
TRBV27	TRBJ1-2	NA	few	CASRFRTNYGYTF	TGTGCCAGCCGTTTCCGGACTAACTATGGCTACACCTTC
TRBV28	TRBJ1-5	NA	NA	CATRARGWDQPQHF	TGTGCCACCCGAGCACGGGGGTGGGATCAGCCCCAGCATTTT
TRBV6-6	TRBJ1-3	NA	NA	CASRRGNTIYF	TGTGCCAGCAGGAGAGGAAACACCATATATTTT
TRBV5-1	TRBJ1-1	NA	NA	CASSSEGRVYPEAFF	TGCGCCAGCAGCTCTGAGGGGAGGGTTTATCCTGAAGCTTTCTTT
TRBV28	TRBJ2-3	TRBD1	NA	CASSSPRQGKKDTQYF	TGTGCCAGCAGTTCCCCGAGACAGGGTAAAAAGGATACGCAGTATTTT
TRBV6-5	TRBJ2-1	NA	NA	CASSYDGNEQFF	TGTGCCAGCAGTTACGATGGCAATGAGCAGTTCTTC
TRBV18	TRBJ1-3	NA	NA	CASSPSVSGNTIYF	TGTGCCAGCTCACCGTCGGTCTCTGGAAACACCATATATTTT
TRBV13	TRBJ2-3	NA	NA	CASSLGVGDTQYF	TGTGCCAGCAGCTTAGGCGTGGGGGATACGCAGTATTTT
TRBV7-3	TRBJ2-1	TRBD2	once	CASSPRTSTGGLNEQFF	TGTGCCAGCAGCCCACGGACTTCGACGGGGGGGCTCAATGAGCAGTTCTTC
TRBV6-6	TRBJ1-1	TRBD1	few	CASSLGRGSTEAFF	TGTGCCAGCAGTTTGGGCAGGGGGAGCACTGAAGCTTTCTTT
TRBV5-6	TRBJ1-5	NA	NA	CASSLSRGRASYSNQPQHF	TGTGCCAGCAGCTTGTCACGGGGCCGTGCGTCGTATAGCAATCAGCCCCAGCATTTT
TRBV30	TRBJ2-3	NA	NA	CAWSTGTDTQYF	TGTGCCTGGAGCACGGGCACAGATACGCAGTATTTT
TRBV5-1	TRBJ2-5	TRBD2	NA	CASSLGLAGGLETQYF	TGCGCCAGCAGCCTGGGACTAGCGGGAGGGCTAGAGACCCAGTACTTC
TRBV10-3	TRBJ2-7	NA	NA	CAISEARGDEQYF	TGTGCCATCAGTGAAGCCAGGGGGGACGAGCAGTACTTC
TRBV5-1	TRBJ1-4	NA	NA	CASSSVSEKLFF	TGCGCCAGCAGCTCGGTCTCGGAAAAACTGTTTTTT
TRBV27	TRBJ1-3	NA	NA	CASSPTAGNTIYF	TGTGCCAGCAGCCCGACCGCTGGAAACACCATATATTTT
TRBV7-9	TRBJ1-6	NA	NA	CASSLVERTDYNSPLHF	TGTGCCAGCAGCTTAGTGGAGCGGACTGACTATAATTCACCCCTCCACTTT
TRBV10-1	TRBJ2-3	TRBD2	NA	CASSGGGADTQYF	TGCGCCAGCAGTGGGGGGGGAGCAGATACGCAGTATTTT
TRBV28	TRBJ2-7	NA	NA	CASSLRTGPEQYF	TGTGCCAGCAGTTTACGGACGGGTCCCGAGCAGTACTTC
TRBV15	TRBJ2-7	NA	NA	CATSHGGPNEQYF	TGTGCCACCAGCCACGGGGGTCCCAACGAGCAGTACTTC
TRBV14	TRBJ1-6	NA	NA	CASSPSPNSPLHF	TGTGCCAGCAGCCCCTCCCCCAATTCACCCCTCCACTTT
TRBV19	TRBJ1-1	NA	few	CASSTRGWVMNTEAFF	TGTGCCAGTTCGACGCGAGGGTGGGTCATGAACACTGAAGCTTTCTTT
TRBV28	TRBJ1-5	NA	NA	CASSLGGEHQPQHF	TGTGCCAGCAGTTTGGGGGGGGAGCATCAGCCCCAGCATTTT
TRBV27	TRBJ2-1	TRBD2	NA	CASGREGSYNEQFF	TGTGCCAGTGGCCGGGAGGGTTCCTACAATGAGCAGTTCTTC
TRBV5-6	TRBJ2-2	NA	few	CASSLLISATGELFF	TGTGCCAGCAGCTTGCTGATCTCGGCTACCGGGGAGCTGTTTTTT
TRBV5-1	TRBJ1-6	TRBD1	NA	CASTEDRESSPLHF	TGCGCCAGCACCGAAGACAGGGAAAGTTCACCCCTCCACTTT
TRBV28	TRBJ2-7	NA	NA	CASSIPSLGYEQYF	TGTGCCAGCAGTATCCCCTCCTTAGGGTACGAGCAGTACTTC
TRBV11-2	TRBJ2-5	NA	NA	CASSPPGSSETQYF	TGTGCCAGCAGCCCCCCCGGTTCTAGCGAGACCCAGTACTTC
TRBV10-3	TRBJ2-7	TRBD2	NA	CASGTSGSYEQYF	TGTGCCAGCGGGACTAGCGGTTCCTACGAGCAGTACTTC
TRBV29-1	TRBJ2-1	TRBD2	once	CNATSGYNEQFF	TGCAACGCTACTAGCGGATACAATGAGCAGTTCTTC
TRBV27	TRBJ2-3	NA	NA	CASSHTPQGADTQYF	TGTGCCAGCAGTCATACCCCCCAGGGTGCAGATACGCAGTATTTT
TRBV6-4	TRBJ2-3	NA	NA	CASSEGTSKGDTQYF	TGTGCCAGCAGTGAAGGGACTTCAAAGGGAGATACGCAGTATTTT
TRBV7-7	TRBJ2-3	TRBD1	NA	CACWDRITDTQYF	TGTGCTTGTTGGGACAGAATCACAGATACGCAGTATTTT
TRBV6-5	TRBJ1-5	NA	NA	CASSLQEINQPQHF	TGTGCCAGCAGTCTTCAGGAAATTAATCAGCCCCAGCATTTT
TRBV18	TRBJ1-4	TRBD1	NA	CASSPYRQGTTNEKLFF	TGTGCCAGCTCACCCTATCGACAGGGAACAACTAATGAAAAACTGTTTTTT
TRBV11-3	TRBJ2-1	NA	NA	CASSLSGGPYNEQFF	TGTGCCAGCAGCTTAAGCGGCGGACCCTACAATGAGCAGTTCTTC
TRBV7-9	TRBJ1-4	TRBD1	NA	CASSSGQGGEKLFF	TGTGCCAGCAGCTCGGGACAGGGTGGTGAAAAACTGTTTTTT
TRBV4-2	TRBJ2-1	TRBD2	NA	CASSHVGAGGNNEQFF	TGTGCCAGCAGCCATGTGGGGGCGGGGGGGAACAATGAGCAGTTCTTC
TRBV10-3	TRBJ2-3	NA	NA	CATRDATDTQYF	TGTGCCACCCGGGACGCTACAGATACGCAGTATTTT